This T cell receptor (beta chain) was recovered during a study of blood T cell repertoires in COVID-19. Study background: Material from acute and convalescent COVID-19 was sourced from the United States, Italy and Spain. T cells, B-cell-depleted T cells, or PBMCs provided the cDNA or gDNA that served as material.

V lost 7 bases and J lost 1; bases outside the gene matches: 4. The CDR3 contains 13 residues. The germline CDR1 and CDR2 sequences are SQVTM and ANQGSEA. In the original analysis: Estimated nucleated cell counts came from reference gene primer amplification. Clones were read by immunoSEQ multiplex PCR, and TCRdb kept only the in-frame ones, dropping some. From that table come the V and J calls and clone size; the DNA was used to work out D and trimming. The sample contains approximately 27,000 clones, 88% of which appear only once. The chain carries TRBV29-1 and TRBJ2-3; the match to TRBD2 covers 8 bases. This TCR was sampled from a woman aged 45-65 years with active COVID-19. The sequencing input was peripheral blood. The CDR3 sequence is CSAGGDGTDTQYF. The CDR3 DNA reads TGCAGCGCGGGAGGGGATGGCACAGATACGCAGTATTTT.